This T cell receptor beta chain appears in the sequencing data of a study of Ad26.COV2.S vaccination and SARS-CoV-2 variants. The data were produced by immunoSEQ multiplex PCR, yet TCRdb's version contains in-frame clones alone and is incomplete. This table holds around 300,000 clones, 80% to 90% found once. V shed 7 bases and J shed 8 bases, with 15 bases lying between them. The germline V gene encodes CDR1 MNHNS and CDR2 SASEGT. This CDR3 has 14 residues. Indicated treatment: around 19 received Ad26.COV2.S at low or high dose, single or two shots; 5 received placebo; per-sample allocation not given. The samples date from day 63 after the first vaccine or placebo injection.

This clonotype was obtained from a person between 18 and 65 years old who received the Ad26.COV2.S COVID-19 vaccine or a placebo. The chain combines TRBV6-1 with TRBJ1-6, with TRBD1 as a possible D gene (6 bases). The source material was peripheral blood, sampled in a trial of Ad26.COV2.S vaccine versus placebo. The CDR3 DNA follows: TGTGCCAGCAAAAAACAGGGTGCGGATTCACCCCTCCACTTT. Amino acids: CASKKQGADSPLHF.